This T cell receptor (beta chain) was identified in a study of PD-L1 blockade in urothelial cancer. Time point specified: pretreatment peripheral blood. Sequenced by immunoSEQ multiplex PCR; TCRdb stores in-frame clones only, minus some. The table has around 68,000 clones, approximately 80% seen once. CDR3 length: 17 residues. J was trimmed by 2 bases and V by 0 bases; bases with no gene match: 10. Germline values: CDR1 KGHSH, CDR2 LQKENI. The V gene is TRBV18, the J gene TRBJ2-7; TRBD1 matches 7 bases. This TCR derives from a man aged 65-85 years with urothelial cancer. Sequenced material: PBMCs, taken around atezolizumab (anti-PD-L1) treatment. As DNA, the CDR3 is TGTGCCAGCTCACCACCGACGTCAGACAGGGCGACCTACGAGCAGTACTTC. This encodes CASSPPTSDRATYEQYF.